This T cell receptor beta chain was sequenced for a study of T cells expressing NK-cell markers. Study-level information: Among the eight sequenced donors, seven tested HCMV-seropositive and one tested seronegative.

TCRdb reprocessed the 5' RACE reads, keeping one entry per CDR3 protein, no DNA. This sample's table has 400,000 to 550,000 distinct CDR3 sequences. This receptor was identified in a woman aged 18 to 75 in good health. Sequenced sample: blood T cells: a sorted CD56 or NKG2C T cell subset, CD4+ or CD8+ T cells, or bulk PBMC T cells (not recorded which).

CDR3 in amino acids: CASGLPMQGIAGELFF. This sequence joins TRBV12-5 and TRBJ2-2; the D call from TCRdb, TRBD1, cannot be confirmed without DNA. Per the germline V gene, CDR1 is LGHNT and CDR2 is FRNRAP. The CDR3 sequence is 16 residues long.